The 9 T cell receptor beta chains below all came from one sample that was sequenced in a study of blood T cell repertoires in COVID-19. The assay was immunoSEQ multiplex PCR, and TCRdb's table has in-frame clones only and misses some. In the table there are over 30,000 clones, 82% of which are singletons. The specimen was peripheral blood. These receptors were collected from a man at least 80 years old with active or convalescent COVID-19.

This CDR3 reads CASSSGGNQPQHF. CDR3 coding DNA: TGTGCCAGCAGTTCAGGGGGCAATCAGCCCCAGCATTTT. The chain recombines TRBV27 with TRBJ1-5, with D perhaps TRBD1 (6 bases). Trimming shortened V by 4 bases and J by 2 bases, and 6 bases separated the two germline ends. The CDR3 has 13 amino acids. Germline loops: CDR1 MNHEY, CDR2 SMNVEV (reference sequence).

The V and J genes are TRBV5-1 and TRBJ1-1; D call uncertain. This CDR3 contains 15 residues. Trimming shortened V by 3 bases and J by 3 bases, and 15 bases separated the two germline ends. Germline assignment: CDR1 SGHRS and CDR2 YFSETQ. DNA for the CDR3: TGCGCCAGCAGCTCGACGACGCGGGCGGACACTGAAGCTTTCTTT. This codes for CASSSTTRADTEAFF.

The rearrangement uses TRBV27 and TRBJ2-7; D is perhaps TRBD1 (6 bases). The CDR3 covers 15 residues. V was trimmed by 2 bases and J by 1 base, leaving 12 bases between them. The V gene's germline CDR1 is MNHEY and CDR2 SMNVEV (reference sequence). The CDR3 coding sequence is TGTGCCAGCAGTTTAGGGGGCCATCAATCCTACGAGCAGTACTTC. Translated, it gives CASSLGGHQSYEQYF.

This clone was picked up one time. The genes are TRBV29-1 and TRBJ2-7; 10 bases match TRBD2. The CDR3 loop spans 17 amino acids. Germline assignment: CDR1 SQVTM and CDR2 ANQGSEA. Trimming took 0 bases from V and 3 from J; bases not matched to a gene: 11. The CDR3 sequence: CSVEDPGAGTSDYEQYF. The CDR3 DNA sequence: TGCAGCGTTGAAGATCCGGGGGCCGGGACTAGCGACTACGAGCAGTACTTC.

The chain combines TRBV4-1 with TRBJ2-1; no firm D call. CDR1 is MGHRA, CDR2 YSYEKL, per germline. V was cut by 0 bases and J by 3 bases, with 9 bases left in between. CDR3 length: 15 residues. CDR3 residues: CASSQDSPSYNEQFF. The CDR3 nucleotides are TGCGCCAGCAGCCAAGATAGTCCTAGCTACAATGAGCAGTTCTTC.

In regard to this clone: One junction end does not reproduce the germline sequence, and a read error may be involved. The chain has TRBV29-1 and TRBJ2-4, with 10 bases identical to TRBD2. The CDR3 spans 13 residues. The germline gives CDR1 SQVTM, CDR2 ANQGSEA. This CDR3 is CSGSEREGRMRSF. For the CDR3, the DNA is TGCAGCGGGTCCGAGCGGGAGGGCCGGATGAGGTCCTTC. Full variable domain (missing parts from reference TRBV29-1 and TRBJ2-4): SAVISQKPSRDICQRGTSLTIQCQVDSQVTMMFWYRQQPGQSLTLIATANQGSEATYESGFVIDKFPISRPNLTFSTLTVSNMSPEDSSIYLCSGSEREGRMRSFGAGTRLSVL.

This chain joins TRBV6-6 and TRBJ2-1; 7 bases map to TRBD2. V gave up 3 bases and J gave up 2 bases; unmatched junction bases: 4. CDR1 is MNHNY, CDR2 SVGAGI, per germline (reference sequence). The CDR3 has 15 residues. The CDR3 DNA reads TGTGCCAGCAGTTATGGCGGGAGTCCCTACAATGAGCAGTTCTTC. Protein: CASSYGGSPYNEQFF.

J is TRBJ1-4 and V is TRBV2; TRBD1 agrees at 11 bases. CDR1 and CDR2 (germline): SNHLY, FYNNEI. The CDR3 has 13 residues. With V trimmed by 10 bases and J by 8 bases, 6 bases remained unmatched. The DNA of the CDR3 is TGTGCCACCCCGGGACAGGGGGGCGAAAAACTGTTTTTT. Amino acid sequence: CATPGQGGEKLFF. Complete variable domain (other parts from reference TRBV2 and TRBJ1-4): EPEVTQTPSHQVTQMGQEVILRCVPISNHLYFYWYRQILGQKVEFLVSFYNNEISEKSEIFDDQFSVERPDGSNFTLKIRSTKLEDSAMYFCATPGQGGEKLFFGSGTQLSVL.

The V call is TRBV27, the J call TRBJ2-1; 13 bases are a match to TRBD2. CDR1 MNHEY and CDR2 SMNVEV come from the germline V gene (reference sequence). The CDR3 length is 16 residues. Trimming removed 7 bases from V and 10 bases from J; junction bases left unmatched: 13. CDR3 sequence: CASTLPGLAGTREQFF. The CDR3 nucleotides are TGTGCCAGCACCCTTCCGGGACTAGCGGGAACGCGAGAGCAGTTCTTC.